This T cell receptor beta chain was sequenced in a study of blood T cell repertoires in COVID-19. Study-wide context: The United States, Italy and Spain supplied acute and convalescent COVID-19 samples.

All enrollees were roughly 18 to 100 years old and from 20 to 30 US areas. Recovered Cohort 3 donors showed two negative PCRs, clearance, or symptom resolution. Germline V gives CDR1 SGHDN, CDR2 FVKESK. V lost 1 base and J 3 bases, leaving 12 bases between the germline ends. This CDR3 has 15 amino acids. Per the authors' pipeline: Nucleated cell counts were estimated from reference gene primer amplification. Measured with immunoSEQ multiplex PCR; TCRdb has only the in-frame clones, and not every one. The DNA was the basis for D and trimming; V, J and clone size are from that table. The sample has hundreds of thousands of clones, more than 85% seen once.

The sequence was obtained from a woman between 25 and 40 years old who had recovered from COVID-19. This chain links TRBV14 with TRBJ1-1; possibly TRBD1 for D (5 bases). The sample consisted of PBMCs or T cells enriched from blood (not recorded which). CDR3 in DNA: TGTGCCAGCAGCCAAGTTGCAGGGAGGTACACTGAAGCTTTCTTT. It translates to CASSQVAGRYTEAFF.